A single sample is the source of the 5 T cell receptor beta chains below, sequenced in a study of graft-versus-host responses after intestinal transplantation. Some clones are missing from TCRdb's copy, which holds only in-frame ones; the method was immunoSEQ multiplex PCR. The profile shows some 90,000 clones, under 95% of them singletons. The antigens for these receptors are not known. Sequenced here: unstimulated CD8+ T cells sorted from spleen or lymph node cells, sampled before transplant. The receptors stem from a human donor who was the organ donor for an intestinal transplant.

The rearrangement uses TRBV27 and TRBJ1-1; the match to TRBD1 covers 10 bases. V was clipped by 3 bases and J by 10 bases; unmatched bases: 11. The CDR3 contains 15 residues. Germline-derived CDR1 and CDR2 are MNHEY and SMNVEV (reference sequence). The CDR3 is CASSFYRDRGFRAFF. The CDR3 region has the DNA TGTGCCAGCAGTTTCTACCGGGACAGGGGTTTTCGAGCTTTCTTT.

The chain carries TRBV19 and TRBJ1-1; D is ambiguous. V was pared by 6 bases and J by 5 bases, with 16 bases between. The CDR3 is 14 amino acids. The germline CDR1 and CDR2 sequences are LNHDA and SQIVND (reference sequence). The CDR3 DNA follows: TGTGCCAGTAGCCTAATGGAGGGATCGACTGAAGCTTTCTTT. This gives the protein CASSLMEGSTEAFF. Complete variable domain (other parts from reference TRBV19 and TRBJ1-1): DGGITQSPKYLFRKEGQNVTLSCEQNLNHDAMYWYRQDPGQGLRLIYYSQIVNDFQKGDIAEGYSVSREKKESFPLTVTSAQKNPTAFYLCASSLMEGSTEAFFGQGTRLTVV.

This chain uses TRBV27 with TRBJ1-3; a possible D gene is TRBD1 (5 bases). The CDR3 covers 15 residues. CDR1 and CDR2 (germline): MNHEY, SMNVEV (reference sequence). V was trimmed by 5 bases and J by 8 bases, leaving 19 bases between them. CDR3 bases: TGTGCCAGCAGTCCGACAGTAACCATCGCGTACACCATATATTTT. Protein: CASSPTVTIAYTIYF.

The chain links TRBV2 to TRBJ2-2; 8 bases match TRBD2. V lost 4 bases to trimming and J lost 4 bases; unmatched junction nucleotides: 5. Per the germline V gene, CDR1 is SNHLY and CDR2 is FYNNEI. CDR3 length: 15 residues. The CDR3 region has the DNA TGTGCCAGCAGTGGCCCGGGGGGGCCCACCGGGGAGCTGTTTTTT. This codes for CASSGPGGPTGELFF.

The chain recombines TRBV4-3 with TRBJ2-5; the D gene is possibly TRBD2 (6 bases). The end of the DNA aligns better with TRBJ2-7, so the J call may be wrong. The germline gives CDR1 LGHNA, CDR2 YSLEER. The CDR3 sequence is 15 residues long. In nucleotides, the CDR3 is TGCGCCAGCAGCCATTCTAAGGACTACGCCTACGAGCAGTACTTC. Translated: CASSHSKDYAYEQYF.